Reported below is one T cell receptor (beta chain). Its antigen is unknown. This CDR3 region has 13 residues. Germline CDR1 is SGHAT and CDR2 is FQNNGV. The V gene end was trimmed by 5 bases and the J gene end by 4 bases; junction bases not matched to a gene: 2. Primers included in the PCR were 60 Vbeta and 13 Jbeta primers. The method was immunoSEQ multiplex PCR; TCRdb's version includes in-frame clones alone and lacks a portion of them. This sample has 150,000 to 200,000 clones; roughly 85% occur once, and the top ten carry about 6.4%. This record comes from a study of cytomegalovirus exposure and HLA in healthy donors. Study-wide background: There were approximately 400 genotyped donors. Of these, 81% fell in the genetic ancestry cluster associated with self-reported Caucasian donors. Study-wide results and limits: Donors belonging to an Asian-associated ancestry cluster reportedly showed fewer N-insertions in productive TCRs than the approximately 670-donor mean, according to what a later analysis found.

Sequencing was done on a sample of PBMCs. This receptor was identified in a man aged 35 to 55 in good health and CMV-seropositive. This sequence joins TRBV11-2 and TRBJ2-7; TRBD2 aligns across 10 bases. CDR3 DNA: TGTGCCAGCAGCGGACTAGCGGCATACGAGCAGTACTTC. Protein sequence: CASSGLAAYEQYF.